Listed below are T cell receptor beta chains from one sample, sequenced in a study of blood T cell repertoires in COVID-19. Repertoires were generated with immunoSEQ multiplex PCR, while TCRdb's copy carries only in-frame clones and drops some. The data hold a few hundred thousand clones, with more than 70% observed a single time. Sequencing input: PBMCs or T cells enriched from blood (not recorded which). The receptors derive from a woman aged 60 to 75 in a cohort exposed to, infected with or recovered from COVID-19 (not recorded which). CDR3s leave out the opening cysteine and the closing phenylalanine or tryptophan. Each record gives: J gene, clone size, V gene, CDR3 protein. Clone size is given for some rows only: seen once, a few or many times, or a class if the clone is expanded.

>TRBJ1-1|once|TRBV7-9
ASRTGAEAF
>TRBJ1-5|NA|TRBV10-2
ASRKGQGNQPQH
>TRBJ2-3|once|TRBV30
AWRAGGPLAY
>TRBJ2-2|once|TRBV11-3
ASSLPPGQVLNTGELF
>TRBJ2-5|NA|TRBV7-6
ASSSSGREQETQY
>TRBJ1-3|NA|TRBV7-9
ASSPGQPRGGNTIY
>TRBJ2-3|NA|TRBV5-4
ASSLNSGRSDTQY
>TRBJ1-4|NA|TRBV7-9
ASSLDRSNEKLF
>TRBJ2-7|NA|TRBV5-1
ASSLAGGTAYEQY
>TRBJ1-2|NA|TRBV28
ASSTRGRGRGGYT
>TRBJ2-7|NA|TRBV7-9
ASGSSGSIGQY
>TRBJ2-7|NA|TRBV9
ASSVGSSGYEQY
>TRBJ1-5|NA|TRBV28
ASSLPGLPPWISNQPQH
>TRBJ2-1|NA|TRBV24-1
ATSGGLAGSYEQF
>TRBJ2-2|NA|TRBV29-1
SVEHPRTGANTGELF
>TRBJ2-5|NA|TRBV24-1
ATSDLGTQY
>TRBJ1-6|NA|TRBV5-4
ASSRQGNSPLH
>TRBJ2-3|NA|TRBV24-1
ATSSGGTDTQY
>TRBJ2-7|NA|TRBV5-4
ASSSQVNEQY
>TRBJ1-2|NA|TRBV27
ASSSTSTDGYGYT
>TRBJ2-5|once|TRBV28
ASSSPRVETQY
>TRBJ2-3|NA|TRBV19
ASSIGLAGGGDTQY
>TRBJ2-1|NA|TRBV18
ASSLRLAGDNEQF
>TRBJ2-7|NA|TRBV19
ASSIGGIGDFQVEGSYEQY
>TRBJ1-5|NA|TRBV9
ASGGTTANQPQH
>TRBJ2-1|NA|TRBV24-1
ATSDEVAGVINEQF
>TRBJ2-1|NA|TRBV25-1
ASSDYRVADEQF
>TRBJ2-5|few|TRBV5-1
ASSLGDGRVQETQY
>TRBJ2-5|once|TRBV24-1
ATSNRGRGETQY
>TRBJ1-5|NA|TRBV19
ATRDTNQPQH
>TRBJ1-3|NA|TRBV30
AWRGQEGSGNTIY
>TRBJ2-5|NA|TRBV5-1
ASSLVVAGETQY
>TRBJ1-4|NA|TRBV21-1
ASQRPQGLEEKLF
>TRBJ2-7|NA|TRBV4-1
ASSQVDMGLAGVHEQY
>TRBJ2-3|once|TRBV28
ASSTSRGGDTQY